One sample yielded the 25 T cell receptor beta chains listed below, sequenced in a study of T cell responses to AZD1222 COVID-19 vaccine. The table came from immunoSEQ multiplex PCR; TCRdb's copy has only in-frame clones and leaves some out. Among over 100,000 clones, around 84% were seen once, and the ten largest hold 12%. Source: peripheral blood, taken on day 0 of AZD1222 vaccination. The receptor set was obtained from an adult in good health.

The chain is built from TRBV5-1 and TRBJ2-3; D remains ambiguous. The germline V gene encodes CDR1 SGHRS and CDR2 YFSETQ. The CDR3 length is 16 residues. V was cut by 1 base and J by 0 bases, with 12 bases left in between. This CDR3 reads CASSLTRSKSTDTQYF. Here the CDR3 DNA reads TGCGCCAGCAGCTTGACGAGGAGCAAGAGCACAGATACGCAGTATTTT.

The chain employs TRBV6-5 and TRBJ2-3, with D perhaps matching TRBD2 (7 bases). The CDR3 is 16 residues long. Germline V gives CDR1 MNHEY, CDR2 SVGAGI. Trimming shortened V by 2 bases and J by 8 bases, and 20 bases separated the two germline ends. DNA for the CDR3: TGTGCCAGCAGTTACATCGGAGGGGGAAGCGGGGCTACGCAGTATTTT. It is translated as CASSYIGGGSGATQYF.

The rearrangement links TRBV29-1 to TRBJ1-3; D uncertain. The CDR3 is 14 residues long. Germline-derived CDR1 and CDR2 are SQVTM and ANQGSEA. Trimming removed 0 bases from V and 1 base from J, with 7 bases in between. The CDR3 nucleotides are TGCAGCGTTGAAGATCAAAGTTCTGGAAACACCATATATTTT. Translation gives CSVEDQSSGNTIYF.

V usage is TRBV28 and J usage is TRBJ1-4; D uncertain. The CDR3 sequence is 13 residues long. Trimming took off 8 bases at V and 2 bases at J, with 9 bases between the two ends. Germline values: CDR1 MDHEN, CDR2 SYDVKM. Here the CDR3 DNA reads TGTGCCAGCCGCGACGGTACTAATGAAAAACTGTTTTTT. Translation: CASRDGTNEKLFF.

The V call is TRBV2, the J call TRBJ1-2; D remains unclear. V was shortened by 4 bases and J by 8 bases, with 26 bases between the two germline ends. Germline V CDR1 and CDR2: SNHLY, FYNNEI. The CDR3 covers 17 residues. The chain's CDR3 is CASSVSTSPTDLRGYTF. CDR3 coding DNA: TGTGCCAGCAGTGTTAGTACCTCCCCGACGGACCTGAGGGGCTACACCTTC. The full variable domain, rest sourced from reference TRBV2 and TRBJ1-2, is EPEVTQTPSHQVTQMGQEVILRCVPISNHLYFYWYRQILGQKVEFLVSFYNNEISEKSEIFDDQFSVERPDGSNFTLKIRSTKLEDSAMYFCASSVSTSPTDLRGYTFGSGTRLTVV.

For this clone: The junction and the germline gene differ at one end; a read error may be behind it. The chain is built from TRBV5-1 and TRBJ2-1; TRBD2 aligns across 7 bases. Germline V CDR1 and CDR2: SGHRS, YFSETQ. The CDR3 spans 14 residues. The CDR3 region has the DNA TGCGCCAGCAGCTTGACCGGGACTACCTTCTCTGGAGTCTTC. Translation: CASSLTGTTFSGVF.

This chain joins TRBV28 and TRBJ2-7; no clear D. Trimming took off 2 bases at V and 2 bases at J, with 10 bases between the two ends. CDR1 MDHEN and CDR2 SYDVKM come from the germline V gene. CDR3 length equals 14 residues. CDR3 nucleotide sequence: TGTGCCAGCAGTTTAGCTCCTCGTCCCTACGAGCAGTACTTC. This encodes CASSLAPRPYEQYF.

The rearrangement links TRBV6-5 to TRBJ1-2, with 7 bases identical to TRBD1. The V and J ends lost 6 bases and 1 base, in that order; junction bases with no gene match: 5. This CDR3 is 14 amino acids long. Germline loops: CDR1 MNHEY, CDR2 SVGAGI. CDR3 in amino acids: CASRRGQNNYGYTF. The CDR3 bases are TGTGCCAGCAGGAGGGGACAGAATAACTATGGCTACACCTTC.

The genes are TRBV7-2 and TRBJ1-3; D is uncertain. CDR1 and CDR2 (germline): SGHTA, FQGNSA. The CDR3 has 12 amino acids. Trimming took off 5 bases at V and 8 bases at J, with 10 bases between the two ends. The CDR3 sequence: CASSEPRDTIYF. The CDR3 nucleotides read TGTGCCAGCAGCGAGCCAAGGGACACCATATATTTT. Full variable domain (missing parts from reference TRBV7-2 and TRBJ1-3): GAGVSQSPSNKVTEKGKDVELRCDPISGHTALYWYRQSLGQGLEFLIYFQGNSAPDKSGLPSDRFSAERTGGSVSTLTIQRTQQEDSAVYLCASSEPRDTIYFGEGSWLTVV.

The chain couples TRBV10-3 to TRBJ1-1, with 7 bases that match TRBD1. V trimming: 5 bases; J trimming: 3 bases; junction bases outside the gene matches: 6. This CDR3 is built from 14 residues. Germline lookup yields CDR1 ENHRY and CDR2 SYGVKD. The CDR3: CAISLDRAHTEAFF. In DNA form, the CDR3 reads TGTGCCATCAGTTTAGACAGGGCGCACACTGAAGCTTTCTTT.

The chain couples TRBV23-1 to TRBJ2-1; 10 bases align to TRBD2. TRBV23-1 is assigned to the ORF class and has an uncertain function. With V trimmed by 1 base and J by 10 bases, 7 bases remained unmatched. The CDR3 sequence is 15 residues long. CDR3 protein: CASSQYIPSGREQFF. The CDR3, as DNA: TGCGCCAGCAGTCAATATATCCCTAGCGGGAGAGAGCAGTTCTTC.

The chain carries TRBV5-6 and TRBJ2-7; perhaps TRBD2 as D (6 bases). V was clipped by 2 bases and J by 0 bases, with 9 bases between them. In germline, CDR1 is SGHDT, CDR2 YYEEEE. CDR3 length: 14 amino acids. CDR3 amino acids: CASSFYGGSYEQYF. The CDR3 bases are TGTGCCAGCAGCTTTTACGGGGGCTCCTACGAGCAGTACTTC.

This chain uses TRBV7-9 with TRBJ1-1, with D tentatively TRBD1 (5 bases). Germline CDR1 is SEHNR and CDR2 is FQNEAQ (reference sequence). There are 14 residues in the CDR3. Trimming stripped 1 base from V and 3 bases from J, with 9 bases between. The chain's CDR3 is CASSLGGIHTEAFF. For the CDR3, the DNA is TGTGCCAGCAGCTTAGGGGGGATTCACACTGAAGCTTTCTTT.

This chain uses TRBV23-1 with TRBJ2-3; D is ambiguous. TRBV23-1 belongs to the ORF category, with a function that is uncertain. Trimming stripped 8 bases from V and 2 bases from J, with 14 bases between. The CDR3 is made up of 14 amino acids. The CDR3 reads CASLHRWTTDTQYF. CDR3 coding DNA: TGCGCCAGCCTCCACCGGTGGACCACAGATACGCAGTATTTT.

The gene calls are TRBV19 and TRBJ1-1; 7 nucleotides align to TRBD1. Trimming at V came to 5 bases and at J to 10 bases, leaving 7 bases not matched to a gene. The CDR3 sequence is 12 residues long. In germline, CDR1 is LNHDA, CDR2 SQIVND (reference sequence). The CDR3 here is CASSPWGQRAFF. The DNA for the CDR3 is TGTGCCAGTAGTCCCTGGGGACAGAGAGCTTTCTTT.

The CDR3 loop reads CASSESSGEQFF. Here the CDR3 DNA reads TGCGCCAGCAGTGAGTCATCAGGGGAGCAGTTCTTC. The chain uses TRBV10-2 and TRBJ2-1; TRBD1 is a possible D gene (5 bases). This CDR3 is 12 amino acids long. The germline V gene has CDR1 WSHSY and CDR2 SAAADI. The V end lost 0 bases, the J end lost 10 bases, and 7 bases lay between the germline ends.

The CDR3 nucleotides read TGTGCCAGCAGCTTTATCATGGGGGGAGAAGCTTTCTTT. As protein: CASSFIMGGEAFF. This rearrangement joins TRBV5-6 to TRBJ1-1; D might be TRBD1 (5 bases). Germline assignment: CDR1 SGHDT and CDR2 YYEEEE. With 2 bases removed from V and 8 bases from J, the gap between germline ends came to 13 bases. The CDR3 contains 13 residues.

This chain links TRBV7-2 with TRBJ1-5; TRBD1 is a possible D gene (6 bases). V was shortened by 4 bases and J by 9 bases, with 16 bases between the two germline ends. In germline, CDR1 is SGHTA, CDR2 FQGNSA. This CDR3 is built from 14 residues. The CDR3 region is CASSSGGQGAPQHF. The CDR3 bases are TGTGCCAGCAGCTCTGGGGGCCAGGGAGCGCCCCAGCATTTT.

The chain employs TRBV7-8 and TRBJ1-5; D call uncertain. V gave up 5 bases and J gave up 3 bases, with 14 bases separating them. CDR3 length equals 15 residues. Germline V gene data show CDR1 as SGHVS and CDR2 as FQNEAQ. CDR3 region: CASSPETGYNQPQHF. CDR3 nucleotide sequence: TGTGCCAGCAGCCCAGAGACGGGTTACAATCAGCCCCAGCATTTT.

CDR3 coding DNA: TGTGCCAGCAGCTTAGACCCGCGGCTCCAAGAGACCCAGTACTTC. Protein sequence: CASSLDPRLQETQYF. The chain employs TRBV7-9 and TRBJ2-5; D not resolved. The CDR3 spans 15 residues. CDR1 and CDR2 from the germline V gene are SEHNR and FQNEAQ (reference sequence). The germline V and J ends were trimmed by 1 base and 1 base, with 10 bases remaining between them. Variable domain in full (rest from reference TRBV7-9 and TRBJ2-5): DTGVSQNPRHKITKRGQNVTFRCDPISEHNRLYWYRQTLGQGPEFLTYFQNEAQLEKSRLLSDRFSAERPKGSFSTLEIQRTEQGDSAMYLCASSLDPRLQETQYFGPGTRLLVL.

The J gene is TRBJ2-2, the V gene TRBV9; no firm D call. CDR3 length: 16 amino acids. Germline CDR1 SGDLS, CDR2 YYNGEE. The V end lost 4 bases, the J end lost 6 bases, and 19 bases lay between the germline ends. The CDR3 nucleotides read TGTGCCAGCAGCCCGCCCTCCGGCGGAGACTCCGGGGAGCTGTTTTTT. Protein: CASSPPSGGDSGELFF.

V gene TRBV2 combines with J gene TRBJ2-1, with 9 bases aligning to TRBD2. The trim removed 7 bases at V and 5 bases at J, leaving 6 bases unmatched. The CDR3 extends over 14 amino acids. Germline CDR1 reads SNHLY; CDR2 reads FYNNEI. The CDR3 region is CASIKREANNEQFF. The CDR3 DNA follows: TGTGCCAGCATCAAGCGGGAGGCCAACAATGAGCAGTTCTTC.

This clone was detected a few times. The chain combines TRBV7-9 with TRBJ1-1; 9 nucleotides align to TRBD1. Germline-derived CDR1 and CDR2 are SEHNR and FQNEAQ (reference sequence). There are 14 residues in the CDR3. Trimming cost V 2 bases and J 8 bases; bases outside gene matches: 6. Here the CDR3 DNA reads TGTGCCAGCAGCTTAATCCGTGGACAGGGGGAAGCTTTCTTT. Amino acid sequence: CASSLIRGQGEAFF.

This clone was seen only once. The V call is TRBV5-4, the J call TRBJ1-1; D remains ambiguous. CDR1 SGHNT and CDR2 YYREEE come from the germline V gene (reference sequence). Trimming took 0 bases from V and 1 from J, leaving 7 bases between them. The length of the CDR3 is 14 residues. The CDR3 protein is CASSLVLENTEAFF. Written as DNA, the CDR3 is TGTGCCAGCAGCTTGGTACTCGAGAACACTGAAGCTTTCTTT.

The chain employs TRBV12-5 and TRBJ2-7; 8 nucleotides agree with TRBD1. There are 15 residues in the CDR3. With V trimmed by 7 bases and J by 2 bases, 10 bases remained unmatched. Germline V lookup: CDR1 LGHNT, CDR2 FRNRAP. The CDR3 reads CASALGQAGAYEQYF. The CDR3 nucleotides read TGTGCTAGTGCCTTGGGACAGGCCGGGGCCTACGAGCAGTACTTC.